The rows below give T cell receptor beta chains drawn from one sample of a study of control samples from healthy donors and cancer patients. Profiled with immunoSEQ multiplex PCR; TCRdb holds only in-frame clones, not every one. The table lists roughly 83,000 clones, around 82% of them singletons. Sequenced: blood. The receptors come from a woman aged 55-69 years in good health. Both conserved end residues are part of each CDR3. The D gene is left open where the match is weak. Where a row states a size, it is once, few, many or the class of an expanded clone; other rows omit it.

-,TRBV14,TRBJ2-5,TRBD1,TGTGCCAGCAGCGCTAGACAGGGGGCGCAGGAGACCCAGTACTTC,CASSARQGAQETQYF
-,TRBV2,TRBJ1-2,-,TGTGCCAGCAGTGAAGCGCTTCTGATGGGTCGGAGCACCTTC,CASSEALLMGRSTF
-,TRBV6-1,TRBJ1-2,-,TGTGCCAGCAGTGAACCCGCAAGAGACAGGCCGGGTGGGGGCTACACCTTC,CASSEPARDRPGGGYTF
once,TRBV19,TRBJ1-1,TRBD1,TGTGCCAGTAGCCCAGGACAGGCCAGGGAAGCTTTCTTT,CASSPGQAREAFF
once,TRBV4-1,TRBJ1-6,-,TGCGCCAGCAGTTGGGCTCAAGGCAATTCACCCCTCCACTTT,CASSWAQGNSPLHF
-,TRBV28,TRBJ1-5,-,TGTGCCAGCCACCAAACCGGGGGGAATCAGCCCCAGCATTTT,CASHQTGGNQPQHF
-,TRBV5-1,TRBJ2-2,-,TGCGCCAGCAGCTTGGAGGGGGGAAACACCGGGGAGCTGTTTTTT,CASSLEGGNTGELFF
once,TRBV2,TRBJ2-7,-,TGTGCCAGCAGTATAACAGGGCTCGAGCAGTACTTC,CASSITGLEQYF
-,TRBV10-3,TRBJ1-1,-,TGTGCCATCAGCCGTCGGGACCTGAACACTGAAGCTTTCTTT,CAISRRDLNTEAFF
-,TRBV6-5,TRBJ2-7,TRBD1,TGTGCCAGCACCGGGGGGACAGGGATCGACGAGCAGTACTTC,CASTGGTGIDEQYF
-,TRBV24-1,TRBJ1-6,-,TGTGCCACCAGTGACCTTCGGGGTACGCTTAATTCACCCCTCCACTTT,CATSDLRGTLNSPLHF
-,TRBV28,TRBJ2-2,-,TGTGCCAGCAGTTTATCAGAGAACGGGGAGCTGTTTTTT,CASSLSENGELFF
-,TRBV6-5,TRBJ1-2,TRBD1,TGTGCCAGCAGTTACCTTCAGACAGGGGGCTATGGCTACACCTTC,CASSYLQTGGYGYTF
once,TRBV6-5,TRBJ1-1,-,TGTGCCAGCACCTTCTCCGTGGGGTATGAAGCTTTCTTT,CASTFSVGYEAFF
-,TRBV16,TRBJ2-7,TRBD1,TGTGCCAGCAGCCTTCACAGGGGGTTGTACGAGCAGTACTTC,CASSLHRGLYEQYF
-,TRBV5-4,TRBJ2-5,-,TGTGCCAGCAGCTTGGCCGGATGGGAAGCGGATCAAGAGACCCAGTACTTC,CASSLAGWEADQETQYF
once,TRBV7-9,TRBJ1-6,TRBD1,TGTGCCAGTTCAGGGGGCTCCTATAATTCACCCCTCCACTTT,CASSGGSYNSPLHF
-,TRBV7-6,TRBJ2-5,-,TGTGCCAGCAGGGCCGGGACGAAACAAGAGACCCAGTACTTC,CASRAGTKQETQYF
-,TRBV29-1,TRBJ1-2,TRBD1,TGCAGCGTTGAAGAGCCACAGGGGGCGCAGTACACCTTC,CSVEEPQGAQYTF
-,TRBV18,TRBJ2-3,TRBD2,TGTGCCAGCTCACCTTTACCATGGGCTAGCGGGACTAGCACAGATACGCAGTATTTT,CASSPLPWASGTSTDTQYF
few,TRBV10-1,TRBJ2-7,TRBD2,TGCGCCAGCAGCGGGAGGGCCGTCGACGAGCAGTACTTC,CASSGRAVDEQYF
few,TRBV5-6,TRBJ1-1,TRBD1,TGTGCCAGCAGCCGGACAGGGGGCGCGAACACTGAAGCTTTCTTT,CASSRTGGANTEAFF
-,TRBV3-1/TRBV3-2,TRBJ1-2,TRBD1,TGTGCCAGCAGCCAACCCGGGACAGTGGGGGGCTATGGCTACACCTTC,CASSQPGTVGGYGYTF
-,TRBV28,TRBJ1-1,TRBD1,TGTGCCAGCAGTCAAACAGGGGGCGGGAACACTGAAGCTTTCTTT,CASSQTGGGNTEAFF
-,TRBV3-1/TRBV3-2,TRBJ2-2,-,TGTGCCAGCAGCCAAGCGTATCAGGGGAACACCGGGGAGCTGTTTTTT,CASSQAYQGNTGELFF
-,TRBV5-1,TRBJ1-2,-,TGCGCCAGCAGCCGATGGGGATCAGGGGACTTTACGAATGGCTACACCTTC,CASSRWGSGDFTNGYTF
-,TRBV4-1,TRBJ1-5,-,TGCGCCAGCAGCCAAGATACCACAAGGGGCAATCAGCCCCAGCATTTT,CASSQDTTRGNQPQHF
-,TRBV7-9,TRBJ1-5,-,TGTGCCAGCAGCCCCCCTGGGGGCGCCAATCAGCCCCAGCATTTT,CASSPPGGANQPQHF
-,TRBV29-1,TRBJ1-1,-,TGCAGCGTTGAAGGTGTCGGTGAAGCTTTCTTT,CSVEGVGEAFF
once,TRBV6-2/TRBV6-3,TRBJ2-3,TRBD2,TGTGCCAGCAGTTACGGGACTAGCGCCTTCACAGATACGCAGTATTTT,CASSYGTSAFTDTQYF
-,TRBV27,TRBJ1-6,-,TGTGCCAGCAGTTTAAGGGGGGTGAATTCACCCCTCCACTTT,CASSLRGVNSPLHF
-,TRBV4-1,TRBJ1-1,TRBD1,TGCGCCAGCAGGCGGGACAGGTTGAACACTGAAGCTTTCTTT,CASRRDRLNTEAFF
-,TRBV7-2,TRBJ2-3,TRBD1,TGTGCCAGCAGCTTAGTGGGGCAGGGGGCGTTGACAGATACGCAGTATTTT,CASSLVGQGALTDTQYF
once,TRBV11-3,TRBJ2-1,-,TGTGCCAGCCGAGAAGACAGGTTAAGCTACAATGAGCAGTTCTTC,CASREDRLSYNEQFF
-,TRBV6-2/TRBV6-3,TRBJ1-6,TRBD1,TGTGCCAGCAGCGGACAGGGGGGTAATTCACCCCTCCACTTT,CASSGQGGNSPLHF
-,TRBV12-3/TRBV12-4,TRBJ1-2,-,TGTGCCAGCAGTGAGGGCGGGGGAGGCTACACCTTC,CASSEGGGGYTF
-,TRBV7-9,TRBJ2-5,TRBD2,TGTGCCAGCAGCGAACCGGGACTAGCGGGAGGATCCCAAGAGACCCAGTACTTC,CASSEPGLAGGSQETQYF
-,TRBV11-2,TRBJ1-3,-,TGTGCCAGCAGCTTATCCCGTAACACCATATATTTT,CASSLSRNTIYF
-,TRBV19,TRBJ2-1,-,TGTGCCAGTAGTATTGAGAGTAGCTCCTACAATGAGCAGTTCTTC,CASSIESSSYNEQFF
-,TRBV29-1,TRBJ1-3,TRBD1,TGCAGCGTTGAACTAGGGGGCAGTGGAAACACCATATATTTT,CSVELGGSGNTIYF
-,TRBV15,TRBJ1-5,-,TGTGCCACCAGCAACGGCCTGAGCAATCAGCCCCAGCATTTT,CATSNGLSNQPQHF
-,TRBV9,TRBJ1-5,-,TGTGCCAGCAGCGTAGAGGGAGGTCCCCAGCATTTT,CASSVEGGPQHF
-,TRBV9,TRBJ1-2,-,TGTGCCAGTGCTCGAGAGCATAACTATGGCTACACCTTC,CASAREHNYGYTF
few,TRBV6-2/TRBV6-3,TRBJ1-1,TRBD1,TGTGCCAGCAGTTACGGAAGGGGGCTGGGCACTGAAGCTTTCTTT,CASSYGRGLGTEAFF
-,TRBV29-1,TRBJ2-3,-,TGCAGCGTTGTGTTAGCGGAGTTCACAGATACGCAGTATTTT,CSVVLAEFTDTQYF
-,TRBV19,TRBJ2-1,-,TGTGCCAGTTCGGGGGGCCAGCAGTTCTTC,CASSGGQQFF
-,TRBV7-9,TRBJ2-3,TRBD2,TGTGCCAGCAGCTTAGCAATTGCGGCGGGGGGGCCAGATACGCAGTATTTT,CASSLAIAAGGPDTQYF